A selection of T cell receptor beta chains follows, all from one sample in a study of blood T cell repertoires in COVID-19. Here immunoSEQ multiplex PCR was the method, and the copy in TCRdb shows in-frame clones only, minus some. The table shows a few hundred thousand clones, with roughly nine tenths occurring only once. Material: PBMCs or T cells enriched from blood (not recorded which). These receptors were obtained from a young man who had recovered from COVID-19. CDR3s include the opening cysteine and the closing phenylalanine or tryptophan. The D gene is left open where the match is weak. A clone size is listed for some rows: how often the clone was seen (once, few, many), or a class if it is expanded.

CDR3 protein: CASTEQGACGYTF
CDR3 DNA: TGCGCCAGCACCGAACAGGGGGCGTGTGGCTACACCTTC
clone size: NA
D gene: TRBD1
V gene: TRBV10-1
J gene: TRBJ1-2

CDR3 protein: CARSPWTGPYSNQPQHF
CDR3 DNA: TGTGCCAGAAGCCCCTGGACAGGGCCGTATAGCAATCAGCCCCAGCATTTT
clone size: NA
D gene: TRBD1
V gene: TRBV5-3
J gene: TRBJ1-5

CDR3 protein: CASSLDRQETQYF
CDR3 DNA: TGTGCCAGCAGCCTTGACAGACAAGAGACCCAGTACTTC
clone size: NA
D gene: NA
V gene: TRBV11-1
J gene: TRBJ2-5

CDR3 protein: CASSIGQGGFGQPQHF
CDR3 DNA: TGTGCCAGTAGTATAGGTCAGGGTGGGTTTGGTCAGCCCCAGCATTTT
clone size: NA
D gene: NA
V gene: TRBV19
J gene: TRBJ1-5

CDR3 protein: CASSISGVGDSYEQYF
CDR3 DNA: TGTGCCAGTAGTATCTCGGGGGTTGGGGATTCCTACGAGCAGTACTTC
clone size: once
D gene: NA
V gene: TRBV19
J gene: TRBJ2-7

CDR3 protein: CASSLEQGLNSPLHF
CDR3 DNA: TGCGCCAGCAGCTTGGAACAGGGGCTAAATTCACCCCTCCACTTT
clone size: NA
D gene: TRBD1
V gene: TRBV5-1
J gene: TRBJ1-6

CDR3 protein: CASSIAGEIEAFF
CDR3 DNA: TGTGCCAGCAGCATAGCGGGGGAGATTGAAGCTTTCTTT
clone size: NA
D gene: NA
V gene: TRBV5-4
J gene: TRBJ1-1

CDR3 protein: CASSQVAFSGNTIYF
CDR3 DNA: TGCGCCAGCAGCCAAGTAGCTTTCTCTGGAAACACCATATATTTT
clone size: NA
D gene: NA
V gene: TRBV4-1
J gene: TRBJ1-3

CDR3 protein: CASSLPGASFINGYTF
CDR3 DNA: TGTGCCAGCAGCTTACCGGGAGCCTCATTTATCAATGGCTACACCTTC
clone size: NA
D gene: NA
V gene: TRBV7-9
J gene: TRBJ1-2

CDR3 protein: CTSSQGPRDTPPPTEAFF
CDR3 DNA: TGCACCAGCAGCCAAGGGCCCCGGGACACTCCCCCGCCCACTGAAGCTTTCTTT
clone size: NA
D gene: NA
V gene: TRBV1
J gene: TRBJ1-1

CDR3 protein: CASSLGRGLLSNQPQHF
CDR3 DNA: TGTGCCAGCAGCTTGGGCAGGGGTTTATTGAGCAATCAGCCCCAGCATTTT
clone size: NA
D gene: NA
V gene: TRBV5-6
J gene: TRBJ1-5

CDR3 protein: CASSAREGVNEQFF
CDR3 DNA: TGTGCCAGCAGCGCCAGGGAGGGGGTCAATGAGCAGTTCTTC
clone size: NA
D gene: NA
V gene: TRBV5-4
J gene: TRBJ2-1

CDR3 protein: CASSLVAAPNTEAFF
CDR3 DNA: TGCGCCAGCAGCTTGGTAGCAGCCCCGAACACTGAAGCTTTCTTT
clone size: NA
D gene: NA
V gene: TRBV5-1
J gene: TRBJ1-1

CDR3 protein: CASSQLGRETGNTIYF
CDR3 DNA: TGTGCCAGCAGCCAGCTGGGACGGGAGACTGGAAACACCATATATTTT
clone size: NA
D gene: NA
V gene: TRBV14
J gene: TRBJ1-3

CDR3 protein: CASSLADRVKNNEQFF
CDR3 DNA: TGCGCCAGCAGCTTGGCCGACAGGGTAAAGAACAATGAGCAGTTCTTC
clone size: NA
D gene: TRBD1
V gene: TRBV5-1
J gene: TRBJ2-1

CDR3 protein: CASARETVINEQFF
CDR3 DNA: TGTGCCAGTGCGCGGGAGACGGTAATAAATGAGCAGTTCTTC
clone size: NA
D gene: TRBD2
V gene: TRBV5-8
J gene: TRBJ2-1

CDR3 protein: CASSFLAGGINEQYF
CDR3 DNA: TGTGCCAGCAGCTTTCTCGCGGGGGGGATCAACGAGCAGTACTTC
clone size: NA
D gene: TRBD2
V gene: TRBV7-2
J gene: TRBJ2-7

CDR3 protein: CASSRSMGSTDTQYF
CDR3 DNA: TGTGCCAGCAGCCGGTCTATGGGCAGCACAGATACGCAGTATTTT
clone size: NA
D gene: NA
V gene: TRBV7-9
J gene: TRBJ2-3

CDR3 protein: CASSLISGTNTGELFF
CDR3 DNA: TGTGCCAGCAGCTTAATTAGCGGGACGAACACCGGGGAGCTGTTTTTT
clone size: NA
D gene: TRBD2
V gene: TRBV7-2
J gene: TRBJ2-2

CDR3 protein: CASSTWTGGGQETQYF
CDR3 DNA: TGTGCCAGTAGTACCTGGACAGGGGGAGGCCAAGAGACCCAGTACTTC
clone size: NA
D gene: TRBD1
V gene: TRBV19
J gene: TRBJ2-5

CDR3 protein: CASSLSGGLGEQFF
CDR3 DNA: TGTGCCAGCAGTTTGAGCGGGGGTCTAGGGGAGCAGTTCTTC
clone size: few
D gene: TRBD2
V gene: TRBV6-2/TRBV6-3
J gene: TRBJ2-1

CDR3 protein: CASSQVGRQGNQPQHF
CDR3 DNA: TGCGCCAGCAGCCAAGTGGGTCGGCAGGGCAATCAGCCCCAGCATTTT
clone size: NA
D gene: NA
V gene: TRBV4-1
J gene: TRBJ1-5